This T cell receptor beta chain emerged from a study of blood T cells in healthy people across ages. Trimming stripped 1 base from V and 6 bases from J, with 7 bases between. This CDR3 has 12 residues. Looked up from germline, CDR1 is MNHEY and CDR2 is SVGEGT. Through a sample-barcoded 5' primer and a J-beta primer mix, a second PCR was run for roughly 6 to 11 cycles. TCRdb redid the calling of the 5' RACE reads with MiXCR, one entry per CDR3 protein. The profile shows 550,000 to 800,000 distinct CDR3 sequences, approximately 21% of them singletons. Study observations and caveats: Long-lived donors exceeded aged donors in naive CD4+ cells and diversity.

Note on this clonotype: Its antigen is unknown.

This chain joins TRBV6-2 or TRBV6-3 and TRBJ2-7; maybe TRBD2 (5 bases). The specimen was blood. The TCR sequence derives from a man between 65 and 85 years old in good health. The CDR3 loop is CASSYFGVEQYF. The CDR3 DNA is TGTGCCAGCAGTTACTTCGGGGTCGAGCAGTACTTC.